This T cell receptor beta chain was obtained from a study of T cell repertoires in cytomegalovirus infection. Study details: It can be stated that public TCR beta signatures indicated CMV infection as well as a matching HLA type.

TCRdb recomputed calls from the reads with MiXCR, one row per CDR3 protein. The sample has approximately 500,000 distinct CDR3 sequences; more than 20% are singletons. Study-wide results and caveats: Cumulative frequency of public TCR beta families picked out carriers of CMV plus the relevant HLA. The ex vivo response was dominated by HLA-C-restricted CMV-specific TCR beta clonotypes.

This clonotype was counted ten times or more. Its antigen is unknown. V was cut by 8 bases and J by 5 bases, with 13 bases left in between. The CDR3 runs to 13 residues. Germline CDR1 is SGHTA and CDR2 is FQGNSA. Sequencing input: PBMCs. The origin of this receptor is a human donor in good health (CMV status not recorded). Some clones in this sample may be carry-over from other donors' samples. The chain couples TRBV7-2 to TRBJ1-5, with D unclear. The CDR3 sequence is CASAPYRDQPQHF. DNA of the CDR3: TGTGCCAGCGCCCCTTATCGGGATCAGCCCCAGCATTTT.